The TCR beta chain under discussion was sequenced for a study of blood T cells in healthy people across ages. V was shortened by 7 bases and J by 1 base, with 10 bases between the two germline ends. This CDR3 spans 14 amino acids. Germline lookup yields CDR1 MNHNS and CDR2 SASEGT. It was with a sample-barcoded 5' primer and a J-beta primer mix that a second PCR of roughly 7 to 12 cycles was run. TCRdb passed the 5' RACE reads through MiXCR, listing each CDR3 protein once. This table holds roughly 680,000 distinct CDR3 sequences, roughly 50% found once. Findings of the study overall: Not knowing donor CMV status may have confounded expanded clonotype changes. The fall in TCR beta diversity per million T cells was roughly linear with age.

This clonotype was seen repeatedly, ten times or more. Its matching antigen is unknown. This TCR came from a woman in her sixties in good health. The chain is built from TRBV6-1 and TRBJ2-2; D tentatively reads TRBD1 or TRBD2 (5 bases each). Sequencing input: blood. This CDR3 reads CASNGDLNTGELFF. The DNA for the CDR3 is TGTGCCAGCAATGGGGACCTGAACACCGGGGAGCTGTTTTTT.